The 27 T cell receptor beta chains given below trace back to one sample, sequenced in a study of T-cell memory formation after mild COVID-19. TCRdb independently ran MiXCR on the 5' RACE reads; one entry per CDR3 protein. The sample lists tens of thousands of distinct CDR3 sequences, roughly 25% occurring once. The sample was PBMCs or a T cell subset sorted from them (not recorded which). The source is a man between 18 and 35 years old who had mild COVID-19 (a few samples of this study predate the infection). Cell type and time point are not known.

The chain joins TRBV15 to TRBJ2-1; D remains ambiguous. V dropped 0 bases and J dropped 9 bases, with 6 bases sitting between them. The CDR3 is made up of 12 amino acids. Germline V CDR1 and CDR2: LNHNV, YYDKDF (reference sequence). In DNA form, the CDR3 reads TGTGCCACCAGCAGAGATATGATTGAGCAGTTCTTC. Translated: CATSRDMIEQFF.

This clonotype was picked up a small number of times. V and J are TRBV6-5 and TRBJ1-2; no firm D call. The ends were cut back, 0 bases at V and 6 bases at J, with 8 bases in the middle. Germline lookup yields CDR1 MNHEY and CDR2 SVGAGI. This CDR3 comprises 13 residues. CDR3 protein: CASSYSARHGYTF. The CDR3 coding sequence is TGTGCCAGCAGTTACTCGGCAAGGCATGGCTACACCTTC.

The rearrangement links TRBV4-3 to TRBJ1-2; 7 bases are shared with TRBD1. This CDR3 is built from 17 residues. The trim removed 0 bases at V and 2 bases at J, leaving 9 bases unmatched. CDR1 and CDR2 from the germline V gene are LGHNA and YSLEER. The CDR3, as DNA: TGCGCCAGCAGCCAAGATTGGGACAGCCGAGCCAACTATGGCTACACCTTC. Translated: CASSQDWDSRANYGYTF.

This clonotype turned up a few times. The chain carries TRBV5-1 and TRBJ1-4; no definite D call. CDR1 and CDR2 from the germline V gene are SGHRS and YFSETQ. V shed 0 bases and J shed 5 bases, with 14 bases lying between them. There are 16 residues in the CDR3. CDR3 protein: CASSLDLREENEKLFF. The DNA of the CDR3 is TGCGCCAGCAGCTTGGATTTAAGGGAAGAGAATGAAAAACTGTTTTTT.

The chain carries TRBV10-2 and TRBJ1-2, with a tentative D call TRBD1 (5 bases). Germline loops: CDR1 WSHSY, CDR2 SAAADI. The CDR3 sequence is 14 residues long. The V and J ends lost 10 bases and 0 bases respectively, with 15 bases between them. CDR3 in DNA: TGCGCCACTGGGCTGGACACCTCTAACTATGGCTACACCTTC. Translating it yields CATGLDTSNYGYTF.

V gene TRBV4-3 combines with J gene TRBJ2-7; the D is unclear. The CDR3 consists of 15 residues. Germline V gives CDR1 LGHNA, CDR2 YSLEER. V was trimmed by 0 bases and J by 0 bases, leaving 9 bases between them. The CDR3 DNA sequence: TGCGCCAGCAGCCAAGATTCGTCGCGCTCCTACGAGCAGTACTTC. It yields the protein CASSQDSSRSYEQYF.

V gene TRBV7-3 combines with J gene TRBJ1-1, with D hard to call. This CDR3 region has 15 residues. CDR1 and CDR2 from the germline V gene are SGHTA and FQGTGA. V lost 0 bases and J 0 bases, leaving 8 bases between the germline ends. This CDR3 is CASSLTEGLNTEAFF. The CDR3 bases are TGTGCCAGCAGCTTAACGGAGGGATTGAACACTGAAGCTTTCTTT.

This clonotype was detected only a few times. This chain uses TRBV28 with TRBJ1-5; D gene unclear. The CDR3 totals 15 residues. With 4 bases removed from V and 0 bases from J, the gap between germline ends came to 10 bases. CDR1 MDHEN and CDR2 SYDVKM come from the germline V gene. For the CDR3, the DNA is TGTGCCAGCAGTTGGGGAGCATATAGCAATCAGCCCCAGCATTTT. This gives the protein CASSWGAYSNQPQHF.

This chain connects TRBV6-2 or TRBV6-3 to TRBJ1-2, with no clear D. Germline CDR1 MNHEY, CDR2 SVGEGT. The CDR3 is 11 residues long. V gave up 4 bases and J gave up 5 bases, with 5 bases separating them. CDR3 DNA sequence: TGTGCCAGCAGTTTGGCGTATGGCTACACCTTC. Its protein product is CASSLAYGYTF.

Many counts were recorded for this clonotype. The J gene is TRBJ2-7, the V gene TRBV7-9; D remains unclear. This CDR3 is 13 amino acids long. The germline gives CDR1 SEHNR, CDR2 FQNEAQ (reference sequence). Trimming removed 0 bases from V and 2 bases from J, with 5 bases in between. This CDR3 reads CASSLAGTYEQYF. Written as DNA, the CDR3 is TGTGCCAGCAGCTTAGCAGGAACCTACGAGCAGTACTTC.

This clonotype was seen more than once but under ten times. The CDR3, as DNA: TGTGCCAGCAGCTTAGGGGGGTTGGGTCGAGAGACCCAGTACTTC. It specifies CASSLGGLGRETQYF. The chain recombines TRBV7-8 with TRBJ2-5; D is perhaps TRBD1 or TRBD2 (5 bases each). This CDR3 contains 15 residues. Germline V gene sequence: CDR1 SGHVS, CDR2 FQNEAQ. V lost 1 base and J 4 bases, leaving 13 bases between the germline ends.

This clonotype was detected only a few times. J is TRBJ1-5 and V is TRBV5-5; possible D gene TRBD1, 5 bases. The V gene's germline CDR1 is SGHKS and CDR2 YYEKEE (reference sequence). The CDR3 sequence is 14 residues long. V gave up 0 bases and J gave up 4 bases, with 8 bases separating them. This CDR3 reads CASSLGDRNQPQHF. CDR3 nucleotide sequence: TGTGCCAGCAGCTTGGGGGACCGGAATCAGCCCCAGCATTTT.

This clonotype was observed a few times. The chain links TRBV4-1 to TRBJ2-1, with 11 bases aligning to TRBD1. Germline V CDR1 and CDR2: MGHRA, YSYEKL. With V trimmed by 1 base and J by 12 bases, 5 bases remained unmatched. The CDR3 totals 14 residues. The CDR3 spells CASSQVGTGGPQFF. CDR3 DNA sequence: TGCGCCAGCAGCCAAGTGGGGACAGGGGGGCCGCAGTTCTTC.

The CDR3 is CASRPQGGFYEQYF. The CDR3 DNA reads TGTGCCAGCAGACCGCAAGGCGGGTTCTACGAGCAGTACTTC. V usage is TRBV2 and J usage is TRBJ2-7; D possibly corresponds to TRBD2 (5 bases). The germline gives CDR1 SNHLY, CDR2 FYNNEI. This CDR3 contains 14 residues. Trimming shortened V by 6 bases and J by 3 bases, and 15 bases separated the two germline ends.

V and J are TRBV4-3 and TRBJ2-3, with 9 bases fitting TRBD2. Germline CDR1 and CDR2: LGHNA and YSLEER. V lost 0 bases, J lost 3 bases, and 7 bases stayed unmatched. CDR3 length equals 17 residues. The CDR3 bases are TGCGCCAGCAGCCAAGAGAGAGGCAGCGGGGGGACAGATACGCAGTATTTT. Amino acids: CASSQERGSGGTDTQYF.

This rearrangement joins TRBV15 to TRBJ2-2; 7 bases agree with TRBD2. Germline values: CDR1 LNHNV, CDR2 YYDKDF (reference sequence). V lost 3 bases and J lost 7; bases outside the gene matches: 11. This CDR3 spans 16 amino acids. This CDR3 reads CATSRAAGSMFGELFF. The CDR3 nucleotides are TGTGCCACCAGCAGGGCAGCGGGGAGTATGTTCGGGGAGCTGTTTTTT.

The chain uses TRBV6-2 or TRBV6-3 and TRBJ1-4; D unresolved. The CDR3 has 14 amino acids. CDR1 is MNHEY and CDR2 is SVGEGT in the germline V gene. V was shortened by 2 bases and J by 8 bases, with 12 bases between the two germline ends. The CDR3 here is CASSYAWTWEKLFF. DNA for the CDR3: TGTGCCAGCAGTTACGCATGGACGTGGGAAAAACTGTTTTTT.

V usage is TRBV25-1 and J usage is TRBJ2-3; D is undetermined. V gave up 7 bases and J gave up 5 bases, with 10 bases separating them. This CDR3 has 12 residues. Germline CDR1 and CDR2: MGHDK and SYGVNS. CDR3 residues: CASICRRDTQYF. CDR3 DNA sequence: TGTGCCAGCATTTGCCGCCGAGATACGCAGTATTTT. The variable domain in full, with the rest retrieved from reference TRBV25-1 and TRBJ2-3, is EADIYQTPRYLVIGTGKKITLECSQTMGHDKMYWYQQDPGMELHLIHYSYGVNSTEKGDLSSESTVSRIRTEHFPLTLESARPSHTSQYLCASICRRDTQYFGPGTRLTVL.

This clonotype was detected a few times. The chain joins TRBV15 to TRBJ2-4; a weak D match, TRBD2 (6 bases). The germline gives CDR1 LNHNV, CDR2 YYDKDF (reference sequence). V was shortened by 0 bases and J by 6 bases, with 12 bases between the two germline ends. CDR3 length: 15 residues. CDR3 nucleotide sequence: TGTGCCACCAGCAGAGATCTTGGGACTCCAAACATTCAGTACTTC. This codes for CATSRDLGTPNIQYF.

CDR3 nucleotide sequence: TGTGCCAGCAGCGCAGGGTCCACTGAAGCTTTCTTT. This translates into CASSAGSTEAFF. V gene TRBV7-6 combines with J gene TRBJ1-1; D is possibly TRBD1 (5 bases). Germline lookup yields CDR1 SGHVS and CDR2 FNYEAQ. This CDR3 spans 12 amino acids. Trimming stripped 5 bases from V and 4 bases from J, with 8 bases between.

This clonotype was seen only a few times. The V call is TRBV10-2, the J call TRBJ2-7, with 9 positions matching TRBD1. The germline gives CDR1 WSHSY, CDR2 SAAADI. The J segment lost 5 bases and the V segment lost 2 bases, leaving 7 bases of the junction unmatched. The CDR3 runs to 15 residues. The CDR3: CASSEPGQGHNEQYF. CDR3 DNA sequence: TGCGCCAGCAGTGAGCCGGGACAGGGTCACAACGAGCAGTACTTC.

This clonotype was observed a few times. J is TRBJ2-5 and V is TRBV29-1; D might be TRBD1 (7 bases). Trimming left V 1 base short and J 4 bases short, with 16 bases between. From germline, CDR1 is SQVTM and CDR2 ANQGSEA. The CDR3 covers 15 residues. The CDR3 is CSVEAAGGIRETQYF. For the CDR3, the DNA is TGCAGCGTTGAAGCGGCAGGGGGGATACGAGAGACCCAGTACTTC. Variable domain in full (rest from reference TRBV29-1 and TRBJ2-5): SAVISQKPSRDICQRGTSLTIQCQVDSQVTMMFWYRQQPGQSLTLIATANQGSEATYESGFVIDKFPISRPNLTFSTLTVSNMSPEDSSIYLCSVEAAGGIRETQYFGPGTRLLVL.

J is TRBJ2-7 and V is TRBV6-2 or TRBV6-3; D may match TRBD1 or TRBD2 (6 bases each). V was shortened by 5 bases and J by 4 bases, with 21 bases between the two germline ends. CDR3 length: 16 residues. Germline V gives CDR1 MNHEY, CDR2 SVGEGT. The chain's CDR3 is CASSLTGRGPRYEQYF. Here the CDR3 DNA reads TGTGCCAGCAGTCTCACCGGACGGGGGCCCCGTTACGAGCAGTACTTC.

This clonotype has just a few counts. The genes are TRBV4-3 and TRBJ2-5, with D hard to call. The CDR3 totals 13 residues. The germline V and J ends were trimmed by 3 bases and 5 bases, with 10 bases remaining between them. Germline values: CDR1 LGHNA, CDR2 YSLEER. The CDR3 protein is CASSQGQAETQYF. DNA of the CDR3: TGCGCCAGCAGCCAGGGTCAGGCGGAGACCCAGTACTTC.

This clonotype was found a few times. The chain uses TRBV11-1 and TRBJ2-2, with D maybe TRBD2 (6 bases). The ends were cut back, 4 bases at V and 0 bases at J, with 9 bases in the middle. CDR3 length: 15 amino acids. Germline V gene lookup returns CDR1 SGHAT and CDR2 FQDESV (reference sequence). CDR3 nucleotide sequence: TGTGCCAGCAGCTCCTTAGCGGCGAACACCGGGGAGCTGTTTTTT. Protein product: CASSSLAANTGELFF.

This rearrangement joins TRBV29-1 to TRBJ1-1; the D gene is possibly TRBD1 (6 bases). V was cut by 5 bases and J by 3 bases, with 10 bases left in between. This CDR3 spans 12 amino acids. Germline-derived CDR1 and CDR2 are SQVTM and ANQGSEA. This chain's CDR3 is CSVWGGYTEAFF. DNA for the CDR3: TGCAGCGTTTGGGGGGGCTACACTGAAGCTTTCTTT.

The chain recombines TRBV7-9 with TRBJ1-2; D unclear. V lost 10 bases to trimming and J lost 4 bases, with 13 bases between them. CDR3 length: 12 residues. Germline-derived CDR1 and CDR2 are SEHNR and FQNEAQ (reference sequence). The CDR3 loop reads CATLTSPYGYTF. The CDR3 nucleotides are TGTGCCACCCTCACTTCCCCCTATGGCTACACCTTC.